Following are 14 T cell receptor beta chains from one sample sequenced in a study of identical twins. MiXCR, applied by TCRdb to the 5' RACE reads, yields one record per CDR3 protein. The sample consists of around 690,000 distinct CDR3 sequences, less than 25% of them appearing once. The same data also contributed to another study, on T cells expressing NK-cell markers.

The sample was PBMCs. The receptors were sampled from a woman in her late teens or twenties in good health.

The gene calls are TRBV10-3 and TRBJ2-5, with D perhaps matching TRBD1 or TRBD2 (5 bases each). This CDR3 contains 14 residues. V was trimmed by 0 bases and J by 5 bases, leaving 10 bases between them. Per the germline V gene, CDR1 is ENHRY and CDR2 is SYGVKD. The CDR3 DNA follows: TGTGCCATCAGTGAGTCTCTAGGGGAGGAGACCCAGTACTTC. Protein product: CAISESLGEETQYF.

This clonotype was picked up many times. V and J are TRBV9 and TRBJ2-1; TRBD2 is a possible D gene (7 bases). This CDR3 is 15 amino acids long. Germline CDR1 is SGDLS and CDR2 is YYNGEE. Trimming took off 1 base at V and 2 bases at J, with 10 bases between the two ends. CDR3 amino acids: CASSVSGGPYNEQFF. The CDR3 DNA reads TGTGCCAGCAGCGTATCGGGGGGCCCCTACAATGAGCAGTTCTTC.

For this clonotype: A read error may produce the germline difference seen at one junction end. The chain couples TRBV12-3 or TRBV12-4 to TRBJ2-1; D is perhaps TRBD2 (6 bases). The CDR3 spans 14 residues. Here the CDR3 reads CASSLATSYNEQFF. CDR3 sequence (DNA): TGTGCCAGCAGTCTAGCGACTTCATACAATGAGCAGTTCTTC.

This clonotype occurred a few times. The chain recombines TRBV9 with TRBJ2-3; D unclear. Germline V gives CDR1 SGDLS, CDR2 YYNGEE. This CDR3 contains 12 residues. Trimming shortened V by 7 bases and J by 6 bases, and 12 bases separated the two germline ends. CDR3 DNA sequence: TGTGCCAGCGCAGGTAGCATCGATACGCAGTATTTT. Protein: CASAGSIDTQYF.

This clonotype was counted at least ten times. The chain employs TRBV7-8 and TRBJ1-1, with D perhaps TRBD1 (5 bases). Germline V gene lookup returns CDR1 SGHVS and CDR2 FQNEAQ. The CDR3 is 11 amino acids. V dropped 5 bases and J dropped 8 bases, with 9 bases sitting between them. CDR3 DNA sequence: TGTGCCAGCAGCCTACGACAGGAAGCTTTCTTT. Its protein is CASSLRQEAFF.

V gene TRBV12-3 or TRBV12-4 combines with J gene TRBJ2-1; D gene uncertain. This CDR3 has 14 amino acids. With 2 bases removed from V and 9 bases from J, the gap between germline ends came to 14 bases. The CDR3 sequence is CASSLYLPGTEQFF. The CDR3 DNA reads TGTGCCAGCAGTTTATATCTCCCAGGCACTGAGCAGTTCTTC.

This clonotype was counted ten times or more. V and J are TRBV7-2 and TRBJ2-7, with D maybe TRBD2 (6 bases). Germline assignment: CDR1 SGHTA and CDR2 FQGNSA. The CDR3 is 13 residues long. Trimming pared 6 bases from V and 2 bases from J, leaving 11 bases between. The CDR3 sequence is CASSFGLTYEQYF. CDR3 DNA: TGTGCCAGCAGTTTTGGACTAACCTACGAGCAGTACTTC.

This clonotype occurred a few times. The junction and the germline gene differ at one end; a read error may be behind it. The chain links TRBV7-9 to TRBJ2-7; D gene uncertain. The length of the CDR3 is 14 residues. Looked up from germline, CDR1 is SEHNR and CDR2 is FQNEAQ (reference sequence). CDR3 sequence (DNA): TGTGCCAACAGCTTAAAAAGGGTGTCCTACGAGCAGTACTTC. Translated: CANSLKRVSYEQYF.

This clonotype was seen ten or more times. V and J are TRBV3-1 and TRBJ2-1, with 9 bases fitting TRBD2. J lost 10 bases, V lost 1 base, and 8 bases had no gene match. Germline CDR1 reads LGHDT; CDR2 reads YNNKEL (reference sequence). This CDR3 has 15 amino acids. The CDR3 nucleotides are TGTGCCAGCAGCCAAGGGGGAGCGGGGGGATCCGAGCAGTTCTTC. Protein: CASSQGGAGGSEQFF.

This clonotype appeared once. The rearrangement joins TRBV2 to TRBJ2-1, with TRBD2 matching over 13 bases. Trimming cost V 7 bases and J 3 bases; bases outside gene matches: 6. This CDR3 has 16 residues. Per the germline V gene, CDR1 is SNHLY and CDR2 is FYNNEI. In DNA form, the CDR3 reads TGTGCCAGCACCATACGACTAGCGGGGGGCTACAATGAGCAGTTCTTC. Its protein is CASTIRLAGGYNEQFF.

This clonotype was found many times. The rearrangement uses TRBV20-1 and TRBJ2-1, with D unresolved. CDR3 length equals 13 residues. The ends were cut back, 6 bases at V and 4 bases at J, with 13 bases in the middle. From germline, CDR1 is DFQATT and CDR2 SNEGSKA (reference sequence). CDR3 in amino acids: CSAAPRAYNEQFF. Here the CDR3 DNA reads TGCAGTGCCGCCCCGCGAGCTTACAATGAGCAGTTCTTC.

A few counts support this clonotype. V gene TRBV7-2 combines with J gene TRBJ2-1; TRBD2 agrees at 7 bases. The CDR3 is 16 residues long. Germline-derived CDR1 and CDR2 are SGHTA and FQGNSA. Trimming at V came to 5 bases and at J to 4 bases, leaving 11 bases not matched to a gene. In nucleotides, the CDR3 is TGTGCCAGCAGCCCGCGAGGCACTAGCGTTTACAATGAGCAGTTCTTC. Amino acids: CASSPRGTSVYNEQFF.

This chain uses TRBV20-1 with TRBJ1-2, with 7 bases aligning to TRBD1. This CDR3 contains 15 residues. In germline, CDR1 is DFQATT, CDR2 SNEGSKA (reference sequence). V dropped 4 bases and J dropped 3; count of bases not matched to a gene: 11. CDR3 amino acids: CSATKRAQGDYGYTF. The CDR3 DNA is TGCAGTGCTACCAAACGGGCTCAGGGGGACTATGGCTACACCTTC.

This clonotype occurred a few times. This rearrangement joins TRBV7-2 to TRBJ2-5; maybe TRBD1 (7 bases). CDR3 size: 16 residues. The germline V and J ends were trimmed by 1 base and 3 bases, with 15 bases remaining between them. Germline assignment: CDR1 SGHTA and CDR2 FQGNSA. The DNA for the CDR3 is TGTGCCAGCAGCTTAGTAGGCGGGACAGTAAAAGAGACCCAGTACTTC. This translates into CASSLVGGTVKETQYF.